This T cell receptor beta chain was captured in a study of T cell clusters in autoimmune cytopenias. The wider study: A median age of almost 60 years and mean of approximately 50 years characterized healthy donor controls. Findings and caveats of the study: TRB repertoire shifts in secondary cytopenia and chronic lymphocytic leukemia mostly reflected lymphoma, not autoimmunity.

Germline CDR1 and CDR2: LNHNV and YYDKDF (reference sequence). CDR3 length: 16 residues. TRB rearrangements were amplified by touch-down multiplex PCR with mixed TRB-A/B primers. TCRdb reprocessed the multiplex PCR reads; each CDR3 protein has one entry and no DNA is given. The sample data list 9,500 to 12,000 distinct CDR3 sequences. Some 38,000 genome equivalents of blood DNA were amplified for TRB. By frequency, this clonotype is medium-sized. Its antigen is unidentified. The sample also formed part of further work on T cell repertoires in aging, cancer and after chemotherapy. According to that study: Six age groups, ranging from 30 or younger to 70 or older, included the donors. The full dataset contained roughly 8.8 million TCR reads.

The sequencing sample was made of peripheral blood. The TCR was taken from a human donor in good health. The chain employs TRBV15 and TRBJ1-1; the TCRdb call, TRBD1, lacks DNA for checking. CDR3 loop: CATRDRGKVIGTEAFF.